A single sample gave rise to the 20 T cell receptor beta chains below, sequenced in a study of T cell repertoires in cytomegalovirus infection. These TCRs' antigens remain unknown. One entry per CDR3 protein, called by TCRdb with MiXCR from the reads. The top ten hold about nine tenths of the sample, which has fewer than 30,000 distinct CDR3 sequences, 20% to 25% seen once. Specimen: CD8+ T cells from cultured PBMCs, collected from culture after CMV antigen stimulation. The source is a human donor in good health (CMV status not recorded). Some clones in this sample may be carry-over from other donors' samples.

In this sample, this clonotype turned up many times. CDR3 in amino acids: CASSPSGSNYGYTF. CDR3 nucleotide sequence: TGTGCCAGCAGCCCATCCGGGAGCAACTATGGCTACACCTTC. The chain is built from TRBV6-1 and TRBJ1-2; D call uncertain. The CDR3 has 14 amino acids. Deletions cut 6 bases from V and 2 bases from J, with 13 bases between. Germline V gene data show CDR1 as MNHNS and CDR2 as SASEGT.

This clonotype was picked up a small number of times. The chain couples TRBV2 to TRBJ2-3; 8 bases are a match to TRBD2. The CDR3 is 12 residues long. The germline V gene encodes CDR1 SNHLY and CDR2 FYNNEI. The junction had 4 bases not matched to a gene; V was cut back by 7 bases and J by 7 bases. In DNA form, the CDR3 reads TGTGCCAGCATCGGGGGGGAGAATACGCAGTATTTT. Translating it yields CASIGGENTQYF. The full variable domain, with the rest looked up from reference TRBV2 and TRBJ2-3, is EPEVTQTPSHQVTQMGQEVILRCVPISNHLYFYWYRQILGQKVEFLVSFYNNEISEKSEIFDDQFSVERPDGSNFTLKIRSTKLEDSAMYFCASIGGENTQYFGPGTRLTVL.

This clonotype was found a few times. In DNA, the CDR3 is TGCGCCAGCAGCCACGGGACGTATAGCAATCAGCCCCAGCATTTT. It codes for CASSHGTYSNQPQHF. This chain links TRBV4-1 with TRBJ1-5; a weak D match, TRBD1 (5 bases). The CDR3 spans 15 residues. V was pared by 3 bases and J by 0 bases, with 9 bases between. Germline lookup yields CDR1 MGHRA and CDR2 YSYEKL.

The genes are TRBV12-3 or TRBV12-4 and TRBJ2-5, with D hard to call. The CDR3 is made up of 12 amino acids. V lost 6 bases and J lost 4, with 9 bases in between. This CDR3 is CASSLVAETQYF. The DNA for the CDR3 is TGTGCCAGCAGCCTCGTTGCAGAGACCCAGTACTTC.

The chain joins TRBV28 to TRBJ1-5, with D hard to call. The V gene's germline CDR1 is MDHEN and CDR2 SYDVKM. Trimming left V 4 bases short and J 7 bases short, with 8 bases between. The CDR3 length is 12 residues. The CDR3 sequence is CASSSSRQPQHF. The CDR3 nucleotides are TGTGCCAGCAGTTCGTCGCGGCAGCCCCAGCATTTT.

This clonotype was recorded many times. The V and J genes are TRBV20-1 and TRBJ2-1; 8 nucleotides match TRBD2. V lost 5 bases and J lost 9; bases outside the gene matches: 9. The CDR3 is 13 residues long. Germline values: CDR1 DFQATT, CDR2 SNEGSKA (reference sequence). CDR3 DNA: TGCAGTGCTGAGGGCCGGGGGGGAGGTGAGCAGTTCTTC. Translation: CSAEGRGGGEQFF.

This clonotype was detected a few times. This may stem from a read error, because a much larger clone lies one nucleotide away. This chain joins TRBV7-9 and TRBJ1-1; 8 bases are shared with TRBD1. The length of the CDR3 is 15 residues. Germline lookup yields CDR1 SEHNR and CDR2 FQNEAQ (reference sequence). After removal of 5 bases from V and 3 bases from J, the junction contained 8 bases not matched to a gene. The CDR3, as DNA: TGTGCCAGCAGCCCAGGGGACAGGAGGTACACTGAAGCTTTCTTT. It specifies CASSPGDRRYTEAFF.

The V gene is TRBV6-6, the J gene TRBJ1-1, with a tentative D call TRBD1 (5 bases). The CDR3 is 14 residues long. The germline CDR1 and CDR2 sequences are MNHNY and SVGAGI (reference sequence). V dropped 4 bases and J dropped 2 bases, with 11 bases sitting between them. In DNA form, the CDR3 reads TGTGCCAGCAGTTCCCGGGGGGTAAACACTGAAGCTTTCTTT. This codes for CASSSRGVNTEAFF.

This chain links TRBV6-1 with TRBJ2-5, with no clear D. V was trimmed by 1 base and J by 1 base, leaving 13 bases between them. Germline CDR1 reads MNHNS; CDR2 reads SASEGT. The CDR3 is 16 residues long. CDR3 sequence: CASSEETEPLQETQYF. CDR3 bases: TGTGCCAGCAGTGAAGAGACGGAACCGCTCCAAGAGACCCAGTACTTC.

This clonotype turned up a few times. The chain links TRBV5-4 to TRBJ1-1; a weak D match, TRBD1 (5 bases). The germline gives CDR1 SGHNT, CDR2 YYREEE (reference sequence). The CDR3 length is 15 residues. V was clipped by 0 bases and J by 7 bases, with 16 bases between them. The CDR3, as DNA: TGTGCCAGCAGCTTGGGGTTCGGGCAGGGCAATGAAGCTTTCTTT. It translates to CASSLGFGQGNEAFF.

This clonotype was counted between two and nine times. In DNA form, the CDR3 reads TGTGCCAGCAGTTCAGGGATGGTTGGAAACACCATATATTTT. Translation gives CASSSGMVGNTIYF. V gene TRBV6-6 combines with J gene TRBJ1-3; perhaps TRBD1 as D (5 bases). V lost 4 bases and J 3 bases, leaving 10 bases between the germline ends. Germline-derived CDR1 and CDR2 are MNHNY and SVGAGI (reference sequence). The CDR3 covers 14 residues.

In its sample, this clonotype was seen many times. The chain carries TRBV7-8 and TRBJ2-7; weak D call: TRBD1 (7 bases). V lost 1 base and J 4 bases, leaving 20 bases between the germline ends. The CDR3 consists of 17 residues. In germline, CDR1 is SGHVS, CDR2 FQNEAQ. The CDR3 region is CASSLGRGTALVYEQYF. CDR3 nucleotide sequence: TGTGCCAGCAGCTTAGGCCGGGGGACAGCCTTAGTTTACGAGCAGTACTTC.

The rearrangement joins TRBV27 to TRBJ2-7; no firm D call. CDR3 length: 13 amino acids. Looked up from germline, CDR1 is MNHEY and CDR2 is SMNVEV (reference sequence). V was shortened by 3 bases and J by 3 bases, with 9 bases between the two germline ends. The DNA for the CDR3 is TGTGCCAGCAGTTTCGGCCATTTCTACGAGCAGTACTTC. It yields the protein CASSFGHFYEQYF.

The rearrangement uses TRBV25-1 and TRBJ1-1; D unclear. The CDR3 runs 15 residues. CDR1 is MGHDK, CDR2 SYGVNS, per germline. V dropped 2 bases and J dropped 0 bases, with 10 bases sitting between them. CDR3 protein: CASSEGLRLNTEAFF. DNA of the CDR3: TGTGCCAGCAGTGAAGGATTGAGGTTGAACACTGAAGCTTTCTTT.

This clonotype came up a few times. This sequence joins TRBV6-5 and TRBJ2-1; D is possibly TRBD1 or TRBD2 (5 bases each). Germline-derived CDR1 and CDR2 are MNHEY and SVGAGI. This CDR3 contains 16 residues. V shed 6 bases and J shed 1 base, with 16 bases lying between them. The CDR3 region is CASRGALGESYNEQFF. The CDR3 nucleotides are TGTGCCAGCAGAGGGGCTCTCGGGGAATCCTACAATGAGCAGTTCTTC.

The chain couples TRBV4-2 to TRBJ1-6; D unclear. Between the trimmed V and J ends, which lost 0 bases and 8 bases, there was a span of 5 bases. This CDR3 spans 13 amino acids. Germline CDR1 reads LGHNA; CDR2 reads YNFKEQ. For the CDR3, the DNA is TGTGCCAGCAGCCAAGATCTGCATTCACCCCTCCACTTT. It yields the protein CASSQDLHSPLHF.

Ten or more counts support this clonotype. The chain couples TRBV6-2 or TRBV6-3 to TRBJ2-2, with a weak D call TRBD2 (5 bases). The CDR3 sequence is 15 residues long. V was pared by 2 bases and J by 4 bases, with 11 bases between. The germline CDR1 and CDR2 sequences are MNHEY and SVGEGT. The DNA of the CDR3 is TGTGCCAGCAGTTACGCAGCGGCCTTCACCGGGGAGCTGTTTTTT. Translated, it gives CASSYAAAFTGELFF.

The chain links TRBV7-2 to TRBJ1-1; D not resolved. CDR1 and CDR2 from the germline V gene are SGHTA and FQGNSA. Trimming removed 3 bases from V and 1 base from J, with 9 bases in between. The CDR3 is 14 amino acids. The CDR3 DNA is TGTGCCAGCAGCTTTATGGAGGGGAACACTGAAGCTTTCTTT. Its protein is CASSFMEGNTEAFF.

The chain has TRBV27 and TRBJ1-2; no reliable D call. The CDR3 runs 15 residues. Germline V gene data show CDR1 as MNHEY and CDR2 as SMNVEV (reference sequence). Trimming cost V 5 bases and J 8 bases, with 21 bases left between them. CDR3: CASSPILYSMEGYTF. The CDR3, as DNA: TGTGCCAGCAGTCCGATTCTATATTCAATGGAAGGCTACACCTTC.

In this sample, this clonotype turned up a few times. The CDR3 DNA reads as TGTGCCAGCAGCCGTTGGACAGCTAGCACAGATACGCAGTATTTT. Translated: CASSRWTASTDTQYF. The V and J genes are TRBV28 and TRBJ2-3; TRBD1 might be the D (6 bases). With 6 bases removed from V and 0 bases from J, the gap between germline ends came to 13 bases. The CDR3 totals 15 residues. Germline CDR1 and CDR2: MDHEN and SYDVKM.